One sample yielded the 5 T cell receptor beta chains listed below, sequenced in a study of sequential checkpoint blockade in melanoma. TCRdb's table, derived via immunoSEQ multiplex PCR, lists solely in-frame clones and lacks some. The sample contains roughly 17,000 clones, around two thirds of which appear only once. Treatment indicated: randomized to nivolumab then ipilimumab (arm A) or the reverse (arm B). The sequencing used CD8+ T cells sorted from blood (inferred from file names), collected from a patient given nivolumab and ipilimumab in sequence. The receptors stem from a human donor with melanoma.

This rearrangement joins TRBV27 to TRBJ1-2; no reliable D call. Germline assignment: CDR1 MNHEY and CDR2 SMNVEV (reference sequence). The CDR3 spans 14 residues. V shed 6 bases and J shed 0 bases, with 11 bases lying between them. The CDR3 DNA sequence: TGTGCCAGCAGCAACCCCGGGACTAACTATGGCTACACCTTC. Translated, it gives CASSNPGTNYGYTF.

The chain joins TRBV4-1 to TRBJ1-6; D is unresolved. The length of the CDR3 is 16 residues. V shed 1 base and J shed 0 bases, with 7 bases lying between them. CDR1 is MGHRA, CDR2 YSYEKL, per germline. The CDR3 reads CASSQAPSSYNSPLHF. In nucleotides, the CDR3 is TGCGCCAGCAGCCAAGCCCCGAGCTCCTATAATTCACCCCTCCACTTT.

CDR3 in amino acids: CASSGGGALDDEQFF. The CDR3 region has the DNA TGTGCCAGCAGCGGCGGGGGGGCCTTAGACGATGAGCAGTTCTTC. The chain links TRBV9 to TRBJ2-1; 9 nucleotides align to TRBD2. The junction had 9 bases not matched to a gene; V was cut back by 3 bases and J by 8 bases. This CDR3 is built from 15 residues. Germline CDR1 reads SGDLS; CDR2 reads YYNGEE. Supplemented by reference TRBV9 and TRBJ2-1, the full variable domain reads DSGVTQTPKHLITATGQRVTLRCSPRSGDLSVYWYQQSLDQGLQFLIQYYNGEERAKGNILERFSAQQFPDLHSELNLSSLELGDSALYFCASSGGGALDDEQFFGPGTRLTVL.

J is TRBJ1-2 and V is TRBV7-3; D not certain. The CDR3 extends over 12 amino acids. From germline, CDR1 is SGHTA and CDR2 FQGTGA. Trimming stripped 5 bases from V and 8 bases from J, with 12 bases between. The CDR3 protein is CASSAHGMGYTF. DNA for the CDR3: TGTGCCAGCAGCGCGCACGGTATGGGCTACACCTTC. The full variable domain, completed using reference TRBV7-3 and TRBJ1-2, is GAGVSQTPSNKVTEKGKYVELRCDPISGHTALYWYRQSLGQGPEFLIYFQGTGAADDSGLPNDRFFAVRPEGSVSTLKIQRTERGDSAVYLCASSAHGMGYTFGSGTRLTVV.

The V call is TRBV2, the J call TRBJ2-7; D may be TRBD1 (5 bases). Trimming took off 3 bases at V and 3 bases at J, with 6 bases between the two ends. The CDR3 loop spans 12 amino acids. Germline V gene sequence: CDR1 SNHLY, CDR2 FYNNEI. As DNA, the CDR3 is TGTGCCAGCAGTGACGACAGCTACGAGCAGTACGTC. Translated, it gives CASSDDSYEQYV.